Listed below are T cell receptor beta chains from one sample, sequenced in a study of cytomegalovirus exposure and HLA in healthy donors. Some clones are missing from TCRdb's copy, which holds only in-frame ones; the method was immunoSEQ multiplex PCR. The sample yields some 180,000 clones, 77% seen once. The sequenced material came from PBMCs. These receptors were taken from a man aged 18 to 30 in good health and CMV-seronegative. The CDR3 runs from the conserved cysteine through the conserved F or W. Each record gives: D gene, clone size, J gene, V gene, CDR3 protein, CDR3 DNA. D genes are given only for firm matches. Clone sizes are given selectively: once, few, many, or a class where the clone is expanded.

>-|-|TRBJ1-1|TRBV9
CASSVAPGDEAFF
TGTGCCAGCAGCGTAGCCCCGGGGGATGAAGCTTTCTTT
>TRBD2|-|TRBJ2-7|TRBV2
CASTRTSGTVYEQYF
TGTGCCAGCACCCGGACTAGCGGGACCGTCTACGAGCAGTACTTC
>TRBD2|-|TRBJ2-3|TRBV6-1
CASSEARLAGGRTDTQYF
TGTGCCAGCAGTGAAGCCCGACTAGCGGGAGGACGCACAGATACGCAGTATTTT
>-|-|TRBJ2-1|TRBV11-3
CASSLDLGGPSISSYNEQFF
TGTGCCAGCAGCTTAGATCTGGGGGGACCGTCGATTAGCTCCTACAATGAGCAGTTCTTC
>-|-|TRBJ2-1|TRBV27
CASSLGGIANEQFF
TGTGCCAGCAGTTTGGGCGGGATCGCCAATGAGCAGTTCTTC
>-|-|TRBJ2-6|TRBV9
CASSVTAGGSGANVLTF
TGTGCCAGCAGCGTTACGGCCGGGGGATCCGGGGCCAACGTCCTGACTTTC
>-|once|TRBJ1-2|TRBV6-6
CASSADRANYGYTF
TGTGCCAGCAGTGCGGACAGAGCTAACTATGGCTACACCTTC
>TRBD1|-|TRBJ1-2|TRBV4-1
CASSQAGQGYGYTF
TGCGCCAGCAGCCAGGCCGGACAGGGTTATGGCTACACCTTC
>TRBD2|-|TRBJ2-5|TRBV5-1
CASSLGMGGSQETQYF
TGCGCCAGCAGCTTGGGCATGGGGGGGTCTCAAGAGACCCAGTACTTC
>TRBD2|-|TRBJ2-6|TRBV7-2
CASRPGGSGANVLTF
TGTGCCAGCAGGCCGGGGGGGTCAGGGGCCAACGTCCTGACTTTC
>TRBD2|-|TRBJ2-1|TRBV7-2
CASSLRGVTSGKYNEQFF
TGTGCCAGCAGCTTAAGGGGGGTGACTAGCGGTAAATACAATGAGCAGTTCTTC
>-|-|TRBJ1-2|TRBV14
CASSPNRDYGYTF
TGTGCCAGCAGCCCAAACCGAGACTATGGCTACACCTTC
>TRBD1|-|TRBJ1-1|TRBV6-5
CASSSIAGGTEAFF
TGTGCCAGCAGTTCCATCGCAGGGGGCACTGAAGCTTTCTTT
>-|-|TRBJ2-7|TRBV11-3
CASSPEGFSTYEQYF
TGTGCCAGCAGCCCGGAGGGCTTTTCGACCTACGAGCAGTACTTC
>-|-|TRBJ1-2|TRBV5-6
CASSDLQQGHYGYTF
TGTGCCAGCAGCGACCTGCAGCAGGGTCACTATGGCTACACCTTC
>-|-|TRBJ2-4|TRBV4-2
CASSQDLRSAKNIQYF
TGTGCCAGCAGCCAAGATTTGCGGTCCGCCAAAAACATTCAGTACTTC
>-|-|TRBJ1-4|TRBV7-8
CASSSPGAREKLFF
TGTGCCAGCAGCTCCCCAGGGGCTCGAGAAAAACTGTTTTTT
>-|-|TRBJ2-3|TRBV7-9
CASTDPTTDTQYF
TGTGCCAGCACAGATCCCACCACAGATACGCAGTATTTT
>TRBD1|-|TRBJ2-2|TRBV13
CASSLGYRGRDTGELFF
TGTGCCAGCAGCTTAGGCTACAGGGGGCGCGACACCGGGGAGCTGTTTTTT
>-|-|TRBJ2-2|TRBV7-9
CASTLGGGELFF
TGTGCCAGCACCCTCGGAGGGGGGGAGCTGTTTTTT
>-|few|TRBJ2-1|TRBV2
CASSEPGSPYNEQFF
TGTGCCAGCAGTGAACCCGGGAGCCCCTACAATGAGCAGTTCTTC
>-|-|TRBJ1-2|TRBV19
CASKEEGLSLNYGYTF
TGTGCCAGTAAGGAGGAGGGGTTATCTCTAAACTATGGCTACACCTTC
>-|-|TRBJ2-3|TRBV5-1
CASSPTGSRDTQYF
TGCGCCAGCAGCCCGACAGGTTCCAGGGATACGCAGTATTTT
>-|-|TRBJ1-6|TRBV9
CASSVEGALRSPLHF
TGTGCCAGCAGCGTAGAAGGGGCGCTTAGATCACCCCTCCACTTT
>-|once|TRBJ2-7|TRBV4-2
CASSQEKRAVSYEQYF
TGTGCCAGCAGCCAAGAAAAGCGGGCCGTATCCTACGAGCAGTACTTC
>TRBD2|-|TRBJ2-3|TRBV5-6
CASSVQAGVPPDTQYF
TGTGCCAGCAGCGTGCAGGCGGGGGTCCCACCAGATACGCAGTATTTT
>-|-|TRBJ2-7|TRBV5-8
CASSLEVYSAQYF
TGTGCCAGCAGCTTGGAAGTCTATTCCGCGCAGTACTTC
>-|-|TRBJ2-7|TRBV6-4
CASSERESGEQYF
TGTGCCAGCAGTGAACGGGAGAGTGGAGAGCAGTACTTC
>-|-|TRBJ1-6|TRBV5-6
CASSLTVYNSPLHF
TGTGCCAGCAGCTTGACAGTCTATAATTCACCCCTCCACTTT
>-|few|TRBJ2-7|TRBV5-1
CASSRDNSYEQYF
TGCGCCAGCAGCCGGGACAACTCCTACGAGCAGTACTTC
>TRBD2|-|TRBJ2-3|TRBV2
CASGRDGRARGTDTQYF
TGTGCCAGCGGCCGTGACGGGAGGGCCAGAGGAACAGATACGCAGTATTTT
>TRBD2|-|TRBJ2-7|TRBV11-3
CASSFLAGDEQYF
TGTGCCAGCAGCTTTCTAGCGGGAGACGAGCAGTACTTC
>TRBD1|once|TRBJ2-2|TRBV2
CASSRDRWNTGELFF
TGTGCCAGCAGCAGGGACAGGTGGAACACCGGGGAGCTGTTTTTT
>-|-|TRBJ2-2|TRBV7-6
CASSSRRESGELFF
TGTGCCAGCAGCTCTCGACGGGAGTCCGGGGAGCTGTTTTTT
>TRBD2|-|TRBJ2-5|TRBV2
CASTLAGGFQETQYF
TGTGCCAGCACACTAGCGGGGGGCTTCCAAGAGACCCAGTACTTC
>TRBD1|-|TRBJ2-7|TRBV11-2
CASSAWGQGNEQYF
TGTGCCAGCAGCGCCTGGGGACAGGGGAACGAGCAGTACTTC
>-|-|TRBJ2-3|TRBV15
CATSRDRDTQYF
TGTGCCACCAGCAGAGATCGGGATACGCAGTATTTT
>-|few|TRBJ2-7|TRBV14
CASSQEEPGTSYEQYF
TGTGCCAGCAGCCAAGAAGAGCCAGGTACCTCCTACGAGCAGTACTTC
>-|-|TRBJ1-2|TRBV6-1
CASSEGRLIDYGYTF
TGTGCCAGCAGTGAGGGTCGACTAATCGACTATGGCTACACCTTC
>TRBD2|-|TRBJ2-1|TRBV6-6
CASSYGPGLVPNEQFF
TGTGCCAGCAGTTACGGGCCGGGACTAGTACCAAATGAGCAGTTCTTC